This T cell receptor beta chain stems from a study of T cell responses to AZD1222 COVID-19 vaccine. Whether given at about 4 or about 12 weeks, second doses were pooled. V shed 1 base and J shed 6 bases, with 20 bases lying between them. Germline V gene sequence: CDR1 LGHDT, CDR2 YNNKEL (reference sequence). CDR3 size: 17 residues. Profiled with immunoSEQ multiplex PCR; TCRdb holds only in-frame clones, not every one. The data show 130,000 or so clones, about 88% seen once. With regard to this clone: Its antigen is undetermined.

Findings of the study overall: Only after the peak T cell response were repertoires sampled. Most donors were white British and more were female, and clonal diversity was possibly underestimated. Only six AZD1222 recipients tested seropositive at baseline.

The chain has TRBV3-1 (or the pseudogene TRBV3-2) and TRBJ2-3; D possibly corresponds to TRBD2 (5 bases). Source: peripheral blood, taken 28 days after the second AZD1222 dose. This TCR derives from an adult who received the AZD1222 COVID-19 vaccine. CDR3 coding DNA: TGTGCCAGCAGCCAAGTCCGGAGCCTACGATGGGAGGATACGCAGTATTTT. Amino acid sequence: CASSQVRSLRWEDTQYF.